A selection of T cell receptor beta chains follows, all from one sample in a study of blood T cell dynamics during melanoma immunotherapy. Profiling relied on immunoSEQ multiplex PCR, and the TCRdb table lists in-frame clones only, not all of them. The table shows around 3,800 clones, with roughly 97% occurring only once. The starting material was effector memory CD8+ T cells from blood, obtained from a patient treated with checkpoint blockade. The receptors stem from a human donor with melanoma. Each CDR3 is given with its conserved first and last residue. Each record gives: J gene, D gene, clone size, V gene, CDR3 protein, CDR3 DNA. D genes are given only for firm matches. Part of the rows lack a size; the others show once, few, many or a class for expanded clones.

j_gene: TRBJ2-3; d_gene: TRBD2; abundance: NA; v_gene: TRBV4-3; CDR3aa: CASSQGTSGLTDTQYF; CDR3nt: TGCGCCAGCAGCCAAGGGACTAGCGGGCTCACAGATACGCAGTATTTT
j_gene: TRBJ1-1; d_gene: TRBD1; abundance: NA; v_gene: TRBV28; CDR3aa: CASSFDRGYTEAFF; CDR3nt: TGTGCCAGCAGTTTCGACAGGGGGTACACTGAAGCTTTCTTT
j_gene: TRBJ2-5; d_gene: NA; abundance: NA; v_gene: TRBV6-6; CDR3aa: CASSYRETQYF; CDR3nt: TGTGCCAGCAGTTACAGAGAGACCCAGTACTTC
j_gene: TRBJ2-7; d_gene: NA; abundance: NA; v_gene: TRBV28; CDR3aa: CASRPGSGYEQYF; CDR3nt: TGTGCCAGCAGACCCGGGTCCGGCTACGAGCAGTACTTC
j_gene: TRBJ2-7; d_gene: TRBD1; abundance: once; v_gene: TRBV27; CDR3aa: CASSPRTGTGEQYF; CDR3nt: TGTGCCAGCAGTCCCCGGACAGGGACGGGCGAGCAGTACTTC
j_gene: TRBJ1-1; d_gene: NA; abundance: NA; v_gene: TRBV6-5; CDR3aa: CASSYFGGMNTEAFF; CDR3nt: TGTGCCAGCAGTTACTTCGGGGGCATGAACACTGAAGCTTTCTTT
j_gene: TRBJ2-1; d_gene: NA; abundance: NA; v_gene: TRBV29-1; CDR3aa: CSVEDFTGPYNEQFF; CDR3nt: TGCAGCGTTGAAGATTTTACGGGACCCTACAATGAGCAGTTCTTC
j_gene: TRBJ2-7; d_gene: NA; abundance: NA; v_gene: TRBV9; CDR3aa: CASSPDRVSDEQYF; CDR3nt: TGTGCCAGCAGCCCGGACCGGGTGAGCGACGAGCAGTACTTC
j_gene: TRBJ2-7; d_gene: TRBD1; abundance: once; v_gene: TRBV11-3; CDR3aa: CASSRLGQGPYEQYF; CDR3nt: TGTGCCAGCAGCCGACTTGGACAGGGCCCCTACGAGCAGTACTTC
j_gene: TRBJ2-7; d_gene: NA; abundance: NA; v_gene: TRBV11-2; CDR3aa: CASSVGGGSYEQYF; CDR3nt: TGTGCCAGCAGTGTAGGGGGGGGTTCCTACGAGCAGTACTTC
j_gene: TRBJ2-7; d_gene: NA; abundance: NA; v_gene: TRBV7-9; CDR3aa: CASSSNYEQYF; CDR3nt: TGTGCCAGCAGCTCGAACTACGAGCAGTACTTC
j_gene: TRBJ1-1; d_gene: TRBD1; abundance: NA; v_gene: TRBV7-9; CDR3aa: CASSLVRQGILRNTEAFF; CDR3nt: TGTGCCAGCAGCTTAGTACGACAGGGCATTCTTCGGAACACTGAAGCTTTCTTT
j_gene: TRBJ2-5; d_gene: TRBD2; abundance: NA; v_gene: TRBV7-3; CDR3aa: CASSLGLADYQETQYF; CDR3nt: TGTGCCAGCAGCTTGGGACTAGCGGATTACCAAGAGACCCAGTACTTC
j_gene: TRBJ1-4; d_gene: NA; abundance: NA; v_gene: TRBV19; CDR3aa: CASSTSGQWGEKLFF; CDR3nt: TGTGCCAGTAGTACATCCGGACAGTGGGGTGAAAAACTGTTTTTT
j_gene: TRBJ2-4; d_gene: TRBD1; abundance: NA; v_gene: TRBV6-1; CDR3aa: CASSEEDRARIGRNIQYF; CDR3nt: TGTGCCAGCAGTGAGGAGGACAGGGCAAGGATAGGAAGAAACATTCAGTACTTC
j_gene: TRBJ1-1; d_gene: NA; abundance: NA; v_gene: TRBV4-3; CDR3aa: CASSQDPTYPQAFF; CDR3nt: TGCGCCAGCAGCCAAGACCCGACTTATCCTCAAGCTTTCTTT
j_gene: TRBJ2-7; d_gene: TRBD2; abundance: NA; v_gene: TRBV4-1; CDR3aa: CASSQSLGLAGEQYF; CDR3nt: TGCGCCAGCAGCCAGAGTCTGGGACTAGCGGGGGAGCAGTACTTC
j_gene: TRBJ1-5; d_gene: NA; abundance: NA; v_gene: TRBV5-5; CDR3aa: CASRGGDQPQHF; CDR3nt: TGTGCCAGCAGGGGAGGGGATCAGCCCCAGCATTTT
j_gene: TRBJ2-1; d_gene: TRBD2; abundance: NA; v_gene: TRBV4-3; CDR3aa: CASSTGIGTSGRGEQFF; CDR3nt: TGCGCCAGCAGCACGGGGATAGGGACTAGCGGGAGGGGTGAGCAGTTCTTC
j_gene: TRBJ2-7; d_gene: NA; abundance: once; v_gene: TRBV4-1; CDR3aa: CASSQMDGNFYEQYF; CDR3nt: TGCGCCAGCAGCCAGATGGACGGGAACTTCTACGAGCAGTACTTC
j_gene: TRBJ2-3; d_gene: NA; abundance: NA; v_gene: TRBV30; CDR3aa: CAWVLNWGDTQYF; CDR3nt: TGTGCCTGGGTACTGAATTGGGGAGATACGCAGTATTTT
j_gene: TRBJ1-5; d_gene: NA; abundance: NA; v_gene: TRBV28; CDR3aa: CASSNGPLEPQHF; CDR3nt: TGTGCCAGCAGTAATGGGCCGTTGGAGCCCCAGCATTTT
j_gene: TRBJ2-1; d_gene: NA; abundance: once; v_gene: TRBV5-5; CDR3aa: CASSLFVNNEQFF; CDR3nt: TGTGCCAGCAGCTTGTTCGTTAACAATGAGCAGTTCTTC
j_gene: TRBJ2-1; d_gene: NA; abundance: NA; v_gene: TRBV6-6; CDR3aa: CASSLAGQGNEQFF; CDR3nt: TGTGCCAGCAGTCTAGCGGGACAGGGCAATGAGCAGTTCTTC
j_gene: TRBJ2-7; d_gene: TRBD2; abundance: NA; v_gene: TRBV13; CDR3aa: CASSHFGTSGYEQYF; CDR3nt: TGTGCCAGCAGCCATTTCGGGACTAGCGGCTACGAGCAGTACTTC
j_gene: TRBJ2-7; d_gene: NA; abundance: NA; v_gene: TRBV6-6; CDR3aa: CASRSTSYEQYF; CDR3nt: TGTGCCAGTAGATCCACCTCCTACGAGCAGTACTTC
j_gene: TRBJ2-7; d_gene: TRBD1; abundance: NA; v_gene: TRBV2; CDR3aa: CASTMGQGLYEQYF; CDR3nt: TGTGCCAGCACTATGGGACAGGGGCTCTACGAGCAGTACTTC
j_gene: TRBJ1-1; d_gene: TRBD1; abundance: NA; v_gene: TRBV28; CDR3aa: CASSSGTGPMNTEAFF; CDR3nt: TGTGCCAGCAGTTCCGGGACAGGGCCCATGAACACTGAAGCTTTCTTT
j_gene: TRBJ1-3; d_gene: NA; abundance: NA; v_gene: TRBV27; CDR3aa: CASSPSGLGGNTIYF; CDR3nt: TGTGCCAGCAGTCCATCAGGGCTAGGGGGAAACACCATATATTTT
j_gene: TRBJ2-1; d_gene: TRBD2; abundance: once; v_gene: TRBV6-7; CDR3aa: CASSSRRTSGSLNEQFF; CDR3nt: TGTGCCAGCAGTTCCCGTCGGACTAGCGGGAGTTTGAATGAGCAGTTCTTC
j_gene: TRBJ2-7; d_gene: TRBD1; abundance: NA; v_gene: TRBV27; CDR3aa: CASSKTGGGYEQYF; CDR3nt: TGTGCCAGCAGCAAGACAGGGGGCGGGTACGAGCAGTACTTC
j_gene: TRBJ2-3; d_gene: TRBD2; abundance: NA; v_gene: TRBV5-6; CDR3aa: CASSSGLAGGPTDTQYF; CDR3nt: TGTGCCAGCAGCTCGGGACTAGCGGGAGGGCCTACAGATACGCAGTATTTT
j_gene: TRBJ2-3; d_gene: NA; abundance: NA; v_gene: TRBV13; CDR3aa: CASSSGPDTQYF; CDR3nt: TGTGCCAGCAGCTCCGGACCAGATACGCAGTATTTT
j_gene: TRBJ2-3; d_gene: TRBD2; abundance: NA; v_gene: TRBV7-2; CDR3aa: CASSTDSGRGADTQYF; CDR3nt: TGTGCCAGCAGCACCGATAGCGGGAGGGGGGCAGATACGCAGTATTTT
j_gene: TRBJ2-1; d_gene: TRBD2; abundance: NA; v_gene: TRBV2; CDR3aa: CASSRGGSYNEQFF; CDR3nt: TGTGCCAGCAGCCGAGGCGGGAGTTACAATGAGCAGTTCTTC
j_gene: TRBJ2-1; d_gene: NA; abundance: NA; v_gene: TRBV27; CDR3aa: CASSSSGEQFF; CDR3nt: TGTGCCAGCAGTTCCTCGGGGGAGCAGTTCTTC
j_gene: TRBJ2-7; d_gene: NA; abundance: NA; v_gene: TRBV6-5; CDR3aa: CASSRRDNTYEQYF; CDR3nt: TGTGCCAGCAGTCGAAGGGACAACACTTACGAGCAGTACTTC
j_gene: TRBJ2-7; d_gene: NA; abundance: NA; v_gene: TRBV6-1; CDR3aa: CASSPEVGFADEQYF; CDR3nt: TGTGCCAGCAGTCCGGAGGTTGGGTTTGCCGACGAGCAGTACTTC
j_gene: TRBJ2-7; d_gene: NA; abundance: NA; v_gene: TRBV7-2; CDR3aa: CASSLSSQATYEQYF; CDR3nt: TGTGCCAGCAGCTTAAGCTCTCAGGCGACCTACGAGCAGTACTTC
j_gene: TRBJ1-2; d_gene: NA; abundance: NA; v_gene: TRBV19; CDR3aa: CASSTHALGGNYGYTF; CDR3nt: TGTGCCAGTAGTACTCACGCCCTTGGAGGGAACTATGGCTACACCTTC
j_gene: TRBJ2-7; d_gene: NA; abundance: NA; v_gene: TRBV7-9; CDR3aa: CASSLSSSYEQYF; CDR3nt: TGTGCCAGCAGCTTATCGTCATCCTACGAGCAGTACTTC
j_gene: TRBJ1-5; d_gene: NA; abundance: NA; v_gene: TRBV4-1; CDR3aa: CASSQGFAQPQHF; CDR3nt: TGCGCCAGCAGCCAAGGGTTCGCTCAGCCCCAGCATTTT
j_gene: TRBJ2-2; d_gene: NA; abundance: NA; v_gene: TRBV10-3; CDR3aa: CAISDAGSNTGELFF; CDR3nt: TGTGCCATCAGTGATGCAGGGTCGAACACCGGGGAGCTGTTTTTT
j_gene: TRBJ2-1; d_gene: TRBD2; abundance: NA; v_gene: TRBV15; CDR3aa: CATSSPGTSGYNEQFF; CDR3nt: TGTGCCACCAGCAGCCCCGGGACTAGCGGATACAATGAGCAGTTCTTC
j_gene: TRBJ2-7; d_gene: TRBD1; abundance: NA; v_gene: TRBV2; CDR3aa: CASSEGDSETYEQYF; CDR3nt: TGTGCCAGCAGTGAAGGGGACAGCGAAACCTACGAGCAGTACTTC
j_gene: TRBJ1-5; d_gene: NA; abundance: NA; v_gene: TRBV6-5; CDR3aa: CASSSGLGGRPQHF; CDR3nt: TGTGCCAGCAGTTCGGGACTCGGGGGACGGCCCCAGCATTTT
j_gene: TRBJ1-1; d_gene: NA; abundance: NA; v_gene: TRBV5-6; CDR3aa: CASSLARQNTEAFF; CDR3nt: TGTGCCAGCAGCTTGGCACGTCAGAACACTGAAGCTTTCTTT
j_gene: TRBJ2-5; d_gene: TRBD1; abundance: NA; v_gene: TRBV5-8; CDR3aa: CASRFGTGGRETQYF; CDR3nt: TGTGCCAGCAGGTTCGGGACAGGGGGCCGAGAGACCCAGTACTTC
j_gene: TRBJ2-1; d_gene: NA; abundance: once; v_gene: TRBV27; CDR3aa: CASSQIADSSYNEQFF; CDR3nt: TGTGCCAGCAGTCAAATAGCGGATAGCTCCTACAATGAGCAGTTCTTC
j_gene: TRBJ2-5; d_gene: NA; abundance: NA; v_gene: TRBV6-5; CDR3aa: CASIAGETQYF; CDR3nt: TGTGCCAGCATCGCGGGGGAGACCCAGTACTTC
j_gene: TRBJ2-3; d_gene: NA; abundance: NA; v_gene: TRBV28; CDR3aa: CASVDYITDTQYF; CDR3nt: TGTGCCAGCGTCGACTACATCACAGATACGCAGTATTTT
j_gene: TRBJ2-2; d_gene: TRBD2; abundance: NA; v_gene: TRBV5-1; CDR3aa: CASSTSGLAGGFTGELFF; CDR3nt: TGCGCCAGCAGCACCTCTGGACTAGCGGGAGGGTTCACCGGGGAGCTGTTTTTT
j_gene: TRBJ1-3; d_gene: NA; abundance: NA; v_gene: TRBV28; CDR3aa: CASSSSGGNTIYF; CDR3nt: TGTGCCAGCAGTTCCTCGGGTGGAAACACCATATATTTT